What follows are 9 T cell receptor beta chains derived from one specimen sequenced in a study of shared clonotypes between healthy human individuals. The naive CD8 population came from CD45RO-negative cells selected for CCR7, without terminally differentiated effector memory CD45RA+ cells. The data were produced by immunoSEQ multiplex PCR, yet TCRdb's version contains in-frame clones alone and is incomplete. Of roughly 2.1 million clones listed, 93% are singletons. Input material: naive CD8+ T cells from PBMCs. The source of these receptors is a man aged 18 to 29 in good health. Some clones in this sample may be carry-over from other donors' samples.

The chain employs TRBV27 and TRBJ2-5; 14 bases are shared with TRBD2. This CDR3 is 16 amino acids long. The V segment lost 5 bases and the J segment 4 bases; nucleotides outside the gene matches: 6. Germline V CDR1 and CDR2: MNHEY, SMNVEV (reference sequence). For the CDR3, the DNA is TGTGCCAGCAGTCCGACTAGCGGGAGGGTTGCAGAGACCCAGTACTTC. As protein: CASSPTSGRVAETQYF.

The chain has TRBV19 and TRBJ1-5; D uncertain. This CDR3 comprises 11 residues. Germline V gene lookup returns CDR1 LNHDA and CDR2 SQIVND (reference sequence). Trimming removed 11 bases at V and 4 bases at J, with 9 bases between. CDR3 residues: CAAWGNQPQHF. The CDR3 nucleotides are TGTGCCGCCTGGGGAAATCAGCCCCAGCATTTT.

The V call is TRBV19, the J call TRBJ1-1, with unresolved D. The CDR3 loop spans 13 amino acids. Germline CDR1 is LNHDA and CDR2 is SQIVND (reference sequence). With 6 bases removed from V and 4 bases from J, the gap between germline ends came to 12 bases. CDR3: CASSNLFSTEAFF. DNA of the CDR3: TGTGCCAGTAGCAACCTTTTTAGCACTGAAGCTTTCTTT.

This chain links TRBV7-8 with TRBJ2-1; 9 nucleotides match TRBD2. V lost 1 base and J lost 1; bases outside the gene matches: 8. This CDR3 has 18 amino acids. CDR1 and CDR2 from the germline V gene are SGHVS and FQNEAQ. The CDR3 DNA reads TGTGCCAGCAGCTTAGAGAGCGCTAGCGGGGAGTCCTACAATGAGCAGTTCTTC. It codes for CASSLESASGESYNEQFF.

V is TRBV4-2 and J is TRBJ1-6, with 8 nucleotides matching TRBD1. The CDR3 spans 17 residues. The V segment lost 0 bases and the J segment 8 bases; nucleotides outside the gene matches: 9. Germline loops: CDR1 LGHNA, CDR2 YNFKEQ. CDR3 nucleotide sequence: TGTGCCAGCAGCCAAGAATCGGACAGGGCGCCCCATTCACCCCTCCACTTT. Translating gives CASSQESDRAPHSPLHF.

The genes are TRBV27 and TRBJ1-6; 8 bases match TRBD1. V was clipped by 6 bases and J by 8 bases; unmatched bases: 6. Germline V gene data show CDR1 as MNHEY and CDR2 as SMNVEV (reference sequence). CDR3 size: 14 residues. CDR3 sequence: CASSAGTGDSPLHF. The CDR3, as DNA: TGTGCCAGCAGCGCCGGGACAGGCGATTCACCCCTCCACTTT.

This clone was seen just once. The chain links TRBV9 to TRBJ2-5, with 7 positions matching TRBD1. The tail of the sequence fits TRBJ2-7 better, so the J call may be wrong. This CDR3 comprises 14 residues. Germline lookup yields CDR1 SGDLS and CDR2 YYNGEE. The CDR3 bases are TGTGCCAGCAGCGTAGAGGCAGGGGGCTACGAGCAGTACTTC. Protein sequence: CASSVEAGGYEQYF.

The V call is TRBV6-4, the J call TRBJ2-1, with D possibly TRBD2 on 6 matching bases. The CDR3 has 15 amino acids. Germline loops: CDR1 MRHNA, CDR2 SNTAGT. The ends were cut back, 6 bases at V and 1 base at J, with 13 bases in the middle. The CDR3 nucleotides read TGTGCCAGCAGGACCAGTAGCGGTTCCTACAATGAGCAGTTCTTC. Translating it yields CASRTSSGSYNEQFF.

As to this clone: Other DNA sequences in the sample encode the same CDR3. This chain uses TRBV7-2 with TRBJ2-7; D gene unclear. This CDR3 comprises 12 residues. Germline values: CDR1 SGHTA, CDR2 FQGNSA. V was shortened by 2 bases and J by 3 bases, with 5 bases between the two germline ends. The CDR3 spells CASSLPRYEQYF. Here the CDR3 DNA reads TGTGCCAGCAGCTTACCCCGCTACGAGCAGTACTTC.